A selection of T cell receptor beta chains follows, all from one sample in a study of T-cell reconstitution after alpha-beta-depleted transplantation in children. MiXCR was run by TCRdb on the PCR reads, yielding one entry per CDR3 protein. There are 380,000 or so distinct CDR3 sequences in the sample; 10% to 15% occur only once, and around 4% lies in the top ten. The sample in question was PBMCs, obtained from the stem cell graft. These receptors all stem from a human donor who donated a stem cell graft to a child with Fanconi anemia. The CDR3 runs from the conserved cysteine through the conserved F or W. D genes are given only for firm matches. Not every row has a clone size; where given, it reads once, few, many or a size class.

D: -; V: TRBV5-1; J: TRBJ2-3; size: many; length: 15; CDR3: CASSLGPIGSDTQYF; DNA: TGCGCCAGCAGCTTGGGCCCCATAGGGTCAGATACGCAGTATTTT
D: TRBD1; V: TRBV20-1; J: TRBJ2-1; size: few; length: 11; CDR3: CSAPTGIEQFF; DNA: TGCAGTGCCCCGACAGGGATTGAGCAGTTCTTC
D: TRBD1; V: TRBV5-8; J: TRBJ2-3; size: -; length: 16; CDR3: CASSRQGARGWDTQYF; DNA: TGTGCCAGCAGCCGTCAGGGAGCCAGGGGGTGGGATACGCAGTATTTT
D: TRBD2; V: TRBV3-1; J: TRBJ2-1; size: -; length: 14; CDR3: CASSLPAGGNEQFF; DNA: TGTGCCAGCAGCCTCCCAGCGGGGGGCAATGAGCAGTTCTTC
D: TRBD1; V: TRBV4-2; J: TRBJ1-3; size: many; length: 14; CDR3: CASSRSRDSNTIYF; DNA: TGTGCCAGCAGCCGGTCCCGGGACAGTAACACCATATATTTT
D: -; V: TRBV5-1; J: TRBJ2-3; size: many; length: 13; CDR3: CASSPQAGNTQYF; DNA: TGCGCCAGCAGCCCGCAAGCCGGGAATACGCAGTATTTT
D: -; V: TRBV20-1; J: TRBJ2-1; size: many; length: 11; CDR3: CSAKTYNEQFF; DNA: TGCAGTGCTAAAACCTACAATGAGCAGTTCTTC
D: -; V: TRBV20-1; J: TRBJ2-5; size: many; length: 12; CDR3: CSAAGERETQYF; DNA: TGCAGTGCTGCCGGGGAAAGAGAGACCCAGTACTTC
D: -; V: TRBV20-1; J: TRBJ2-7; size: few; length: 14; CDR3: CSARSAGRSGEQYF; DNA: TGCAGTGCTAGAAGCGCGGGACGGTCGGGGGAGCAGTACTTC
D: -; V: TRBV12-3/TRBV12-4; J: TRBJ1-2; size: many; length: 13; CDR3: CASSPRGNYGYTF; DNA: TGTGCCAGCAGTCCTCGGGGGAACTATGGCTACACCTTC
D: -; V: TRBV10-2; J: TRBJ1-6; size: few; length: 14; CDR3: CASTPGQNRSPLHF; DNA: TGCGCCAGCACCCCTGGACAGAACCGCTCACCCCTCCACTTT
D: TRBD1; V: TRBV20-1; J: TRBJ2-7; size: many; length: 13; CDR3: CSAKGQGAYEQYF; DNA: TGCAGTGCTAAGGGACAGGGGGCCTACGAGCAGTACTTC
D: TRBD1; V: TRBV5-1; J: TRBJ2-2; size: few; length: 16; CDR3: CASSPGQGWYTGELFF; DNA: TGCGCCAGCAGCCCGGGACAGGGTTGGTACACCGGGGAGCTGTTTTTT
D: TRBD2; V: TRBV28; J: TRBJ2-5; size: few; length: 14; CDR3: CASHGTRSIQTQYF; DNA: TGTGCCAGCCACGGGACTAGGTCTATCCAGACCCAGTACTTC
D: TRBD1; V: TRBV18; J: TRBJ1-1; size: -; length: 15; CDR3: CASSPYRGKNTEAFF; DNA: TGTGCCAGCTCACCGTACAGGGGCAAGAACACTGAAGCTTTCTTT
D: -; V: TRBV4-2; J: TRBJ1-1; size: many; length: 15; CDR3: CASKTSQGMNTEAFF; DNA: TGTGCCAGCAAAACTTCCCAGGGCATGAACACTGAAGCTTTCTTT
D: -; V: TRBV20-1; J: TRBJ1-2; size: many; length: 12; CDR3: CSARRGNYGYTF; DNA: TGCAGTGCGAGGCGCGGGAACTATGGCTACACCTTC
D: -; V: TRBV20-1; J: TRBJ1-1; size: few; length: 13; CDR3: CSAPSGSSTEAFF; DNA: TGCAGTGCTCCCAGCGGGTCTAGCACTGAAGCTTTCTTT
D: -; V: TRBV5-6; J: TRBJ1-1; size: many; length: 17; CDR3: CASSARGLEAMNTEAFF; DNA: TGTGCCAGCAGCGCCCGGGGCCTTGAGGCGATGAACACTGAAGCTTTCTTT
D: -; V: TRBV4-3; J: TRBJ1-1; size: -; length: 17; CDR3: CASSQENWEELNTEAFF; DNA: TGCGCCAGCAGCCAAGAAAATTGGGAAGAACTGAACACTGAAGCTTTCTTT
D: -; V: TRBV5-1; J: TRBJ1-5; size: few; length: 14; CDR3: CASSFGSSYQPQHF; DNA: TGCGCCAGCAGCTTTGGTTCTTCTTATCAGCCCCAGCATTTT
D: -; V: TRBV20-1; J: TRBJ1-1; size: many; length: 14; CDR3: CSAFPGGFNTEAFF; DNA: TGCAGTGCCTTTCCTGGGGGATTCAACACTGAAGCTTTCTTT
D: TRBD1; V: TRBV18; J: TRBJ1-3; size: few; length: 16; CDR3: CASSPTWDSSGNTIYF; DNA: TGTGCCAGCTCACCAACTTGGGACAGCTCTGGAAACACCATATATTTT
D: -; V: TRBV11-2; J: TRBJ2-7; size: few; length: 12; CDR3: CASSPHRYEQYF; DNA: TGTGCCAGCAGCCCCCATAGATACGAGCAGTACTTC
D: TRBD2; V: TRBV6-1; J: TRBJ2-1; size: -; length: 16; CDR3: CASSEQWAGDYNEQFF; DNA: TGTGCCAGCAGTGAACAATGGGCGGGGGACTACAATGAGCAGTTCTTC
D: TRBD2; V: TRBV7-6; J: TRBJ2-3; size: -; length: 16; CDR3: CASSPGTSVRSDTQYF; DNA: TGTGCCAGCAGCCCGGGGACTAGCGTTCGGTCAGATACGCAGTATTTT
D: -; V: TRBV5-1; J: TRBJ2-1; size: many; length: 13; CDR3: CASSWDSYNEQFF; DNA: TGCGCCAGCAGCTGGGACTCCTACAATGAGCAGTTCTTC
D: TRBD2; V: TRBV4-3; J: TRBJ2-1; size: few; length: 17; CDR3: CASSQTRLAGAYNEQFF; DNA: TGCGCCAGCAGCCAAACCAGACTAGCGGGGGCCTACAATGAGCAGTTCTTC
D: -; V: TRBV12-3/TRBV12-4; J: TRBJ1-1; size: few; length: 13; CDR3: CASSLFGTTEAFF; DNA: TGTGCCAGCAGTCTGTTTGGGACCACTGAAGCTTTCTTT
D: TRBD1; V: TRBV7-2; J: TRBJ1-3; size: many; length: 15; CDR3: CASRLDRVSGNTIYF; DNA: TGTGCCAGCAGACTAGACAGGGTCTCTGGAAACACCATATATTTT
D: -; V: TRBV7-2; J: TRBJ2-3; size: -; length: 15; CDR3: CASSSGVTGTDTQYF; DNA: TGTGCCAGCAGCTCAGGGGTTACGGGCACAGATACGCAGTATTTT
D: -; V: TRBV2; J: TRBJ1-1; size: many; length: 13; CDR3: CASSPGGRTEAFF; DNA: TGTGCCAGCAGTCCAGGTGGGAGGACTGAAGCTTTCTTT
D: -; V: TRBV15; J: TRBJ2-5; size: many; length: 17; CDR3: CATSRATEPMYQETQYF; DNA: TGTGCCACCAGCAGGGCTACAGAACCAATGTACCAAGAGACCCAGTACTTC
D: TRBD1; V: TRBV5-6; J: TRBJ2-5; size: -; length: 17; CDR3: CASSLDGQGARRETQYF; DNA: TGTGCCAGCAGCTTGGACGGACAGGGGGCGCGACGAGAGACCCAGTACTTC
D: -; V: TRBV28; J: TRBJ2-1; size: many; length: 16; CDR3: CASSPAAGALNNEQFF; DNA: TGTGCCAGCAGTCCGGCGGCAGGGGCACTAAACAATGAGCAGTTCTTC
D: -; V: TRBV4-3; J: TRBJ1-1; size: -; length: 12; CDR3: CASSQEGAEAFF; DNA: TGCGCCAGCAGCCAAGAGGGAGCTGAAGCTTTCTTT
D: TRBD1; V: TRBV27; J: TRBJ1-2; size: few; length: 14; CDR3: CASRTGTGTYGYTF; DNA: TGTGCCAGCAGGACCGGGACAGGGACCTATGGCTACACCTTC
D: -; V: TRBV9; J: TRBJ2-1; size: few; length: 16; CDR3: CASSEGVASSYNEQFF; DNA: TGTGCCAGCAGCGAAGGGGTAGCCAGCTCCTACAATGAGCAGTTCTTC
D: -; V: TRBV10-2; J: TRBJ2-3; size: -; length: 15; CDR3: CASDIEAGGTDTQYF; DNA: TGCGCCAGCGACATCGAAGCGGGTGGCACAGATACGCAGTATTTT
D: -; V: TRBV15; J: TRBJ1-2; size: few; length: 14; CDR3: CATSRNQANYGYTF; DNA: TGTGCCACCAGCAGAAATCAAGCTAACTATGGCTACACCTTC
D: -; V: TRBV12-3/TRBV12-4; J: TRBJ2-3; size: many; length: 14; CDR3: CASSLEGPKDTQYF; DNA: TGTGCCAGCAGTTTGGAGGGCCCGAAAGATACGCAGTATTTT
D: -; V: TRBV7-8; J: TRBJ2-5; size: few; length: 11; CDR3: CASSPWETQYF; DNA: TGTGCCAGCAGCCCTTGGGAGACCCAGTACTTC
D: TRBD1; V: TRBV15; J: TRBJ2-1; size: -; length: 15; CDR3: CATSREGGMYNEQFF; DNA: TGTGCCACCAGCAGAGAAGGGGGCATGTACAATGAGCAGTTCTTC
D: -; V: TRBV4-3; J: TRBJ2-6; size: -; length: 16; CDR3: CASSQDAGAGANVLTF; DNA: TGCGCCAGCAGCCAAGATGCAGGGGCTGGGGCCAACGTCCTGACTTTC
D: TRBD1; V: TRBV5-1; J: TRBJ1-1; size: -; length: 14; CDR3: CASSSGQAVTEAFF; DNA: TGCGCCAGCAGCAGTGGACAGGCCGTGACTGAAGCTTTCTTT
D: -; V: TRBV7-2; J: TRBJ1-2; size: few; length: 15; CDR3: CASTTGLGGLSGYTF; DNA: TGTGCCAGCACCACCGGCTTGGGGGGACTTAGCGGCTACACCTTC
D: -; V: TRBV19; J: TRBJ1-4; size: -; length: 18; CDR3: CASSTIHPDRPTNEKLFF; DNA: TGTGCCAGTAGTACGATCCACCCAGATCGACCAACTAATGAAAAACTGTTTTTT
D: -; V: TRBV10-3; J: TRBJ2-3; size: -; length: 15; CDR3: CAISETLLKADTQYF; DNA: TGTGCCATCAGTGAGACTTTATTGAAAGCAGATACGCAGTATTTT